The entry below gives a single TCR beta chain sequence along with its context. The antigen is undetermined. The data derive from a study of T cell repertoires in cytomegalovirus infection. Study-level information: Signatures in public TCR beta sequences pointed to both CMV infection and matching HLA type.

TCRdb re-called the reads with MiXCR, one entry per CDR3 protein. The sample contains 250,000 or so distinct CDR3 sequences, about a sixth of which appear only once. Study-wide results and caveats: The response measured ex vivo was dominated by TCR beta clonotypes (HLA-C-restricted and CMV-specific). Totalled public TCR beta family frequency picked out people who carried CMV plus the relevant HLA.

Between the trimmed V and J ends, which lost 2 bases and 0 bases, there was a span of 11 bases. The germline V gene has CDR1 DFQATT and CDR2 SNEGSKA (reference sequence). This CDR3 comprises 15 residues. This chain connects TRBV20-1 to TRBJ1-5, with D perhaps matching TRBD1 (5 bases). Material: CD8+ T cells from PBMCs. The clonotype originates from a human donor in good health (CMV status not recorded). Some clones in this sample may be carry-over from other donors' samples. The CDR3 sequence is CSARTPGHSNQPQHF. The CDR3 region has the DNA TGCAGTGCTAGAACACCGGGGCATAGCAATCAGCCCCAGCATTTT.